These T cell receptor beta chains were read from a single sample in a study of blood T cell repertoires in COVID-19. Assay used: immunoSEQ multiplex PCR; TCRdb lists only in-frame clones, some missing. This table holds about 55,000 clones, about four fifths found once. Sequenced material: peripheral blood. All receptors come from a human donor in a cohort sampled during active or convalescent COVID-19. Both conserved end residues are part of each CDR3. The order of the fields is clone size, J gene, D gene, V gene, CDR3 DNA, CDR3 protein. A D gene is named only where the DNA matches it firmly. The listing skips clone size in some rows; elsewhere it reads once, few, many or a size class.

abundance: .
j_gene: TRBJ2-1
d_gene: TRBD2
v_gene: TRBV4-2
CDR3nt: TGTGCCAGCAGCCAAAGTAGCGGGGGGGTCGATGAGCAGTTCTTC
CDR3aa: CASSQSSGGVDEQFF

abundance: many
j_gene: TRBJ2-2
d_gene: .
v_gene: TRBV5-1
CDR3nt: TGCGCCAGCTCAGACAGGATCGACGGGGAGCTGTTTTTT
CDR3aa: CASSDRIDGELFF

abundance: .
j_gene: TRBJ2-2
d_gene: .
v_gene: TRBV6-5
CDR3nt: TGTGCCAGCAGGGCGGCCCTAACCGGGGAGCTGTTTTTT
CDR3aa: CASRAALTGELFF

abundance: .
j_gene: TRBJ1-2
d_gene: TRBD1
v_gene: TRBV23-1
CDR3nt: TGCGCCAGCAGTCAACCGGGACAGGGTAACTATGGCTACACCTTC
CDR3aa: CASSQPGQGNYGYTF

abundance: .
j_gene: TRBJ1-2
d_gene: .
v_gene: TRBV5-1
CDR3nt: TGCGCCAGCAGCTTGGAAGGGGCAGGTTATGGCTACACCTTC
CDR3aa: CASSLEGAGYGYTF

abundance: .
j_gene: TRBJ1-2
d_gene: .
v_gene: TRBV5-6
CDR3nt: TGTGCCAGCAGCTTGGACAGAGACTATGGCTACACCTTC
CDR3aa: CASSLDRDYGYTF

abundance: .
j_gene: TRBJ1-3
d_gene: .
v_gene: TRBV4-2
CDR3nt: TGTGCCAGCAGCGCCAGTTCGACAGCATACTCTGGAAACACCATATATTTT
CDR3aa: CASSASSTAYSGNTIYF

abundance: .
j_gene: TRBJ2-3
d_gene: TRBD1
v_gene: TRBV7-2
CDR3nt: TGTGCCAGCAGGGCCGGGACAGGGTACACAGATACGCAGTATTTT
CDR3aa: CASRAGTGYTDTQYF

abundance: .
j_gene: TRBJ1-6
d_gene: .
v_gene: TRBV13
CDR3nt: TGTGCCAGCAGCTTAGGTACAGGCTATAATTCACCCCTCCACTTT
CDR3aa: CASSLGTGYNSPLHF

abundance: .
j_gene: TRBJ2-5
d_gene: .
v_gene: TRBV30
CDR3nt: TGTGCCGCCGGGACTGCCCAGATGGAGACCCAGTACTTC
CDR3aa: CAAGTAQMETQYF

abundance: .
j_gene: TRBJ1-2
d_gene: TRBD1
v_gene: TRBV6-1
CDR3nt: TGTGCCAGCAGTGAAGGTGCAGGGGGCGGGTATGGCTACACCTTC
CDR3aa: CASSEGAGGGYGYTF

abundance: .
j_gene: TRBJ2-2
d_gene: TRBD2
v_gene: TRBV4-3
CDR3nt: TGCGCCAGCAGCCAAGAGGCAGCGGGGGGGCGGGTCACCGGGGAGCTGTTTTTT
CDR3aa: CASSQEAAGGRVTGELFF

abundance: .
j_gene: TRBJ1-3
d_gene: .
v_gene: TRBV7-2
CDR3nt: TGTGCCAGCAGTTTAGGCAGAACTGGAAACACCATATATTTT
CDR3aa: CASSLGRTGNTIYF

abundance: once
j_gene: TRBJ2-1
d_gene: TRBD2
v_gene: TRBV3-1/TRBV3-2
CDR3nt: TGTGCCAGCAGTGGCGGGGGGGCTTACAATGAGCAGTTCTTC
CDR3aa: CASSGGGAYNEQFF

abundance: .
j_gene: TRBJ1-4
d_gene: TRBD1
v_gene: TRBV29-1
CDR3nt: TGCAGCGTTGGGGACAGGGGTATAAGTGAACTGTTTTTT
CDR3aa: CSVGDRGISELFF

abundance: .
j_gene: TRBJ2-5
d_gene: TRBD2
v_gene: TRBV4-3
CDR3nt: TGCGCCAGCAGCCCTGGGACTAGCGGGGGGGCAGGTCAAGAGACCCAGTACTTC
CDR3aa: CASSPGTSGGAGQETQYF

abundance: .
j_gene: TRBJ2-1
d_gene: .
v_gene: TRBV9
CDR3nt: TGTGCCAGCAGCGTAGCTAATTGGGGGGGGCCGAGGGATGAGCAGTTCTTC
CDR3aa: CASSVANWGGPRDEQFF

abundance: .
j_gene: TRBJ2-3
d_gene: .
v_gene: TRBV9
CDR3nt: TGTGCCAGCAGTCCTATCGGGCGGGAATACACAGATACGCAGTATTTT
CDR3aa: CASSPIGREYTDTQYF

abundance: .
j_gene: TRBJ1-1
d_gene: TRBD1
v_gene: TRBV29-1
CDR3nt: TGCAGCGTCACGGGGCAGGGGGCGAACACTGAAGCTTTCTTT
CDR3aa: CSVTGQGANTEAFF

abundance: .
j_gene: TRBJ1-1
d_gene: .
v_gene: TRBV9
CDR3nt: TGTGCCAGCAACGCGGGGCAGGCTTTCTTT
CDR3aa: CASNAGQAFF

abundance: .
j_gene: TRBJ2-2
d_gene: .
v_gene: TRBV7-2
CDR3nt: TGTGCCAGCAGCTTAGGGGCGGGCCCTCTTTACGGGGAGCTGTTTTTT
CDR3aa: CASSLGAGPLYGELFF

abundance: .
j_gene: TRBJ2-5
d_gene: TRBD1
v_gene: TRBV4-2
CDR3nt: TGTGCCAGCAGCCAAGCCGCGGACAGGGGGATGGAGACCCAGTACTTC
CDR3aa: CASSQAADRGMETQYF

abundance: .
j_gene: TRBJ2-3
d_gene: TRBD2
v_gene: TRBV3-1/TRBV3-2
CDR3nt: TGTGCCAGCAGCCAGGGACTAGCTAGAGATACGCAGTATTTT
CDR3aa: CASSQGLARDTQYF

abundance: .
j_gene: TRBJ2-2
d_gene: .
v_gene: TRBV6-2/TRBV6-3
CDR3nt: TGTGCCAGCAGTTACATGAGACAGCTGGCCGGGGAGCTGTTTTTT
CDR3aa: CASSYMRQLAGELFF

abundance: .
j_gene: TRBJ1-6
d_gene: .
v_gene: TRBV7-9
CDR3nt: TGTGCCAGCAGCTCCCTCACAGGACCCTCACCCCTCCACTTT
CDR3aa: CASSSLTGPSPLHF

abundance: few
j_gene: TRBJ2-3
d_gene: TRBD2
v_gene: TRBV7-6
CDR3nt: TGTGCCAGCAGCTTAGTAGCAGGGTCGACTAGCGGGGCCCCTCAAGATACGCAGTATTTT
CDR3aa: CASSLVAGSTSGAPQDTQYF

abundance: .
j_gene: TRBJ1-6
d_gene: .
v_gene: TRBV7-2
CDR3nt: TGTGCCAGCAGCTTAGATATGAATTCACCCCTCCACTTT
CDR3aa: CASSLDMNSPLHF

abundance: .
j_gene: TRBJ2-3
d_gene: .
v_gene: TRBV4-2
CDR3nt: TGTGCCAGCTTGGGCCAGGGGCACGGTACGCAGTATTTT
CDR3aa: CASLGQGHGTQYF

abundance: .
j_gene: TRBJ1-1
d_gene: TRBD1
v_gene: TRBV20-1
CDR3nt: TGCAGCGCGAGTCGGGACAGGAGGTCTTGGAACACTGAAGCTTTCTTT
CDR3aa: CSASRDRRSWNTEAFF

abundance: .
j_gene: TRBJ1-3
d_gene: TRBD1
v_gene: TRBV7-2
CDR3nt: TGTGCCAGCAGCTTTCAGGGGGCGCTTGGAAACACCATATATTTT
CDR3aa: CASSFQGALGNTIYF

abundance: .
j_gene: TRBJ1-1
d_gene: .
v_gene: TRBV5-1
CDR3nt: TGCGCCAGCAGCCTAAGACCCGGGGAAGCTTTCTTT
CDR3aa: CASSLRPGEAFF

abundance: .
j_gene: TRBJ1-2
d_gene: TRBD1
v_gene: TRBV29-1
CDR3nt: TGCAGCACCCGGGACAGAATTAACTATGGCTACACCTTC
CDR3aa: CSTRDRINYGYTF

abundance: .
j_gene: TRBJ2-5
d_gene: .
v_gene: TRBV12-3/TRBV12-4
CDR3nt: TGTGCCAGCAGTTACAGGGACCAAGAGACCCAGTACTTC
CDR3aa: CASSYRDQETQYF

abundance: medium-sized
j_gene: TRBJ2-3
d_gene: .
v_gene: TRBV7-2
CDR3nt: TGTGCCAGCAGCGCACAGGGGAGGACAGATACGCAGTATTTT
CDR3aa: CASSAQGRTDTQYF

abundance: .
j_gene: TRBJ1-5
d_gene: TRBD1
v_gene: TRBV19
CDR3nt: TGTGCCTGCTGGGACAGAAGGACGCATCAGCCCCAGCATTTT
CDR3aa: CACWDRRTHQPQHF

abundance: once
j_gene: TRBJ2-1
d_gene: TRBD2
v_gene: TRBV6-5
CDR3nt: TGTGCCAGCAGGCGCCTAGCGGGGGGCTACAATGAGCAGTTCTTC
CDR3aa: CASRRLAGGYNEQFF

abundance: .
j_gene: TRBJ1-1
d_gene: .
v_gene: TRBV6-5
CDR3nt: TGTGCCAGCAGGACAGTGAACACTGAAGCTTTCTTT
CDR3aa: CASRTVNTEAFF

abundance: .
j_gene: TRBJ2-7
d_gene: TRBD1
v_gene: TRBV3-1/TRBV3-2
CDR3nt: TGTGCCAGCAGCCGGACAGGCCACGAGCAGTACTTC
CDR3aa: CASSRTGHEQYF

abundance: .
j_gene: TRBJ1-3
d_gene: TRBD1
v_gene: TRBV15
CDR3nt: TGTGCCACCAGCAAGGGACAGGAAAACACCATATATTTT
CDR3aa: CATSKGQENTIYF

abundance: .
j_gene: TRBJ1-2
d_gene: TRBD1
v_gene: TRBV10-3
CDR3nt: TGTGCCATCACCGGACAGGCTAACTATGGCTACACCTTC
CDR3aa: CAITGQANYGYTF

abundance: .
j_gene: TRBJ1-4
d_gene: .
v_gene: TRBV6-1
CDR3nt: TGTGCCAGCAGCCCAGGGGTAACTAATGAAAAACTGTTTTTT
CDR3aa: CASSPGVTNEKLFF

abundance: .
j_gene: TRBJ2-7
d_gene: TRBD2
v_gene: TRBV5-4
CDR3nt: TGTGCCAGCAGCTCGGCTAGCGGGGGGGCGGAAGAGCAGTACTTC
CDR3aa: CASSSASGGAEEQYF

abundance: .
j_gene: TRBJ2-7
d_gene: TRBD2
v_gene: TRBV2
CDR3nt: TGTGCCAGCAGTGCTCTAGCGGGGGGACTCTACGAGCAGTACTTC
CDR3aa: CASSALAGGLYEQYF

abundance: .
j_gene: TRBJ2-5
d_gene: .
v_gene: TRBV7-3
CDR3nt: TGTGCCAGCAGCCCGCAGGGGACGGAAGAGACCCAGTACTTC
CDR3aa: CASSPQGTEETQYF

abundance: .
j_gene: TRBJ1-2
d_gene: TRBD1
v_gene: TRBV30
CDR3nt: TGTGCCTGGAGCCCAGGACAGGGTCCGTTTGGCTACACCTTC
CDR3aa: CAWSPGQGPFGYTF

abundance: .
j_gene: TRBJ2-2
d_gene: TRBD2
v_gene: TRBV19
CDR3nt: TGTGCCAGTAGTACCTTGATTAGCGGGACCGGGGAGCTGTTTTTT
CDR3aa: CASSTLISGTGELFF

abundance: .
j_gene: TRBJ2-7
d_gene: .
v_gene: TRBV7-8
CDR3nt: TGTGCCAGCAGCTCCCAGGGTGTGTGGTACGAGCAGTACTTC
CDR3aa: CASSSQGVWYEQYF

abundance: .
j_gene: TRBJ2-1
d_gene: .
v_gene: TRBV5-1
CDR3nt: TGCGCCAGCAGCTTGGAGGGAGAGTCAGGCAAGTTCTTC
CDR3aa: CASSLEGESGKFF

abundance: .
j_gene: TRBJ1-3
d_gene: .
v_gene: TRBV2
CDR3nt: TGTGCCAGCAGGGGGGGGGCAGGCTCTGGAAACACCATATATTTT
CDR3aa: CASRGGAGSGNTIYF

abundance: .
j_gene: TRBJ1-2
d_gene: .
v_gene: TRBV5-1
CDR3nt: TGCGCCAGCAGCTTGGGAGACAGGAACTATGGCTACACCTTC
CDR3aa: CASSLGDRNYGYTF

abundance: .
j_gene: TRBJ2-7
d_gene: .
v_gene: TRBV18
CDR3nt: TGTGCCAGCTCACCGGGCGAGCTTTTCAACTCCTACGAGCAGTACTTC
CDR3aa: CASSPGELFNSYEQYF

abundance: once
j_gene: TRBJ1-2
d_gene: TRBD1
v_gene: TRBV7-9
CDR3nt: TGTGCCAGCAGCTTTGGACAGGGGGCGAACTATGGCTACACCTTC
CDR3aa: CASSFGQGANYGYTF

abundance: .
j_gene: TRBJ2-3
d_gene: .
v_gene: TRBV7-2
CDR3nt: TGTGCCAGCAGCTACCTAACAGATACGCAGTATTTT
CDR3aa: CASSYLTDTQYF

abundance: .
j_gene: TRBJ2-2
d_gene: TRBD1
v_gene: TRBV19
CDR3nt: TGTGCCAGTAGCGACAGGGGGGCGTTAGGGGAGCTGTTTTTT
CDR3aa: CASSDRGALGELFF

abundance: few
j_gene: TRBJ1-6
d_gene: .
v_gene: TRBV19
CDR3nt: TGTGCCAGTAGTATTGGACAGCTACCTAATTCACCCCTCCACTTT
CDR3aa: CASSIGQLPNSPLHF